This paragraph reports one T cell receptor (beta chain). Its antigen specificity is not known. Base qualities are missing; no much larger clone stands one base away. This sample stems from a study of T cell changes during pregnancy in multiple sclerosis (dated by TCRdb to the late 2010s). Regarding the research as a whole: The study looked at changes in the T cell repertoire across pregnancy in women with multiple sclerosis.

Receptor libraries were prepared by the immunoSEQ multiplex PCR assay. This is the immuneACCESS table as TCRdb keeps it, with only in-frame sequences that have V and J called. A part of the clones is gone; compared with another copy, unresolved V genes explain less than half, and the rest is unexplained. The table for this sample lists about 83,000 clones; roughly nine tenths of them were counted only once. The biggest ten clones account for roughly 4% of the sample. The CDR3, from cysteine to phenylalanine, totals 16 residues. Of the read, only the CDR3 DNA is kept; its 48 bases are in frame from base 1. The germline V gene provides CDR1 SGDLS and CDR2 YYNGEE. Trimming at the junction amounts to 0 bases on V and 3 bases on J, and the germline ends lie 15 bases apart.

Source: PBMCs, taken in the first trimester of pregnancy. This clonotype was obtained from a female donor in good health, serving as a control in a pregnancy study. Some clones in this sample may be carry-over from other donors' samples. Recombination connected TRBV9 to TRBJ1-2, and perhaps TRBD1 as D gene, on 5 matching bases. The CDR3 region has the sequence CASSVVPQKGDYGYTF. The nucleotides read TGTGCCAGCAGCGTAGTACCGCAAAAAGGGGACTATGGCTACACCTTC.